This T cell receptor (beta chain) was identified during a study of blood T cell repertoires in COVID-19. Background on the study: Sites across the United States, Italy and Spain contributed samples from acute and convalescent COVID-19.

Clinical history as reported by participants underpinned cohort assignment. Donors in Cohort 3 who had recovered were those with two negative PCRs, healthcare professional clearance, or resolution of their symptoms. Germline lookup yields CDR1 MRHNA and CDR2 SNTAGT. The V and J ends lost 7 bases and 2 bases, in that order; junction bases with no gene match: 7. The CDR3 has 15 amino acids. Data came from immunoSEQ multiplex PCR; TCRdb stores just in-frame clones and leaves some out. This sample has fewer than 450,000 clones, with about nine tenths found just once. The sequenced sample was PBMCs or T cells enriched from blood (not recorded which). The origin of this receptor is a man in his late teens or twenties who had recovered from COVID-19. V gene TRBV6-4 combines with J gene TRBJ1-2; 10 bases map to TRBD1. The chain's CDR3 is CASTPGTGDNYGYTF. The CDR3 DNA is TGTGCCAGCACTCCCGGGACAGGGGACAACTATGGCTACACCTTC.